Following are 21 T cell receptor beta chains from one sample sequenced in a study of vaccination and CD4 T cells after COVID-19. Sequenced with the Oncomine TCR Beta short-read assay was DNA taken from cultured CD4+ T cells. MiXCR, applied by TCRdb to the PCR reads, yields one record per CDR3 protein. This sample has about 25,000 distinct CDR3 sequences, with about 46% found just once. These receptors are not linked to any known antigen. Regarding treatment: roughly 11-day PBMC culture with coronavirus spike peptide pools or control peptides (ViraFEST assay). Material: CD4+ T cells from blood, cultured in vitro. The receptors derive from a human donor who had recovered from COVID-19.

This clonotype was counted a few times. The chain combines TRBV6-1 with TRBJ1-6; possible D gene TRBD1, 5 bases. This CDR3 comprises 14 residues. The germline V gene encodes CDR1 MNHNS and CDR2 SASEGT. Trimming stripped 5 bases from V and 6 bases from J, with 11 bases between. CDR3 sequence reads: CASSQTAGNSPLHF. CDR3 DNA sequence: TGTGCCAGCAGTCAGACAGCCGGTAATTCACCCCTCCACTTT.

The V and J genes are TRBV20-1 and TRBJ2-7; TRBD1 agrees at 7 bases. Germline CDR1 DFQATT, CDR2 SNEGSKA (reference sequence). The CDR3 length is 13 residues. Trimming cost V 5 bases and J 2 bases; bases outside gene matches: 6. CDR3 DNA sequence: TGCAGTGCTCCGGGACAGTGGACCTACGAGCAGTACTTC. Translated: CSAPGQWTYEQYF.

This clonotype appeared a few times. The gene calls are TRBV20-1 and TRBJ2-5; 8 bases are a match to TRBD1. Losses at the gene ends were 0 bases for V and 5 bases for J; bases not matched to a gene: 5. The CDR3 contains 14 residues. Germline V gives CDR1 DFQATT, CDR2 SNEGSKA (reference sequence). CDR3 DNA: TGCAGTGCTAGAGATCCAGGGGGCGCCGAGACCCAGTACTTC. It yields the protein CSARDPGGAETQYF.

This clonotype was found a few times. The chain couples TRBV20-1 to TRBJ1-5; the D gene is possibly TRBD1 (6 bases). Per germline, CDR1 DFQATT and CDR2 SNEGSKA (reference sequence). Trimming cost V 2 bases and J 0 bases, with 14 bases left between them. There are 16 residues in the CDR3. In DNA form, the CDR3 reads TGCAGTGCTAGAATGGGGGGGGCGGATAGCAATCAGCCCCAGCATTTT. Protein sequence: CSARMGGADSNQPQHF.

This clonotype turned up a few times. The chain recombines TRBV20-1 with TRBJ2-7, with a weak D call TRBD2 (5 bases). Trimming took 0 bases from V and 9 from J, leaving 21 bases between them. The CDR3 length is 15 residues. In germline, CDR1 is DFQATT, CDR2 SNEGSKA (reference sequence). The DNA of the CDR3 is TGCAGTGCTAGAGATCTCCAGAGGGCTTTGTGGGGGCAGTACTTC. Protein product: CSARDLQRALWGQYF.

The sample holds a few counts of this clonotype. V gene TRBV6-4 combines with J gene TRBJ1-1; no reliable D call. Germline V gives CDR1 MRHNA, CDR2 SNTAGT. The V end was cut by 6 bases, the J end by 3 bases, with 14 bases between. The CDR3 sequence is 14 residues long. This CDR3 reads CASRADGYHTEAFF. The CDR3 region has the DNA TGTGCCAGCAGAGCGGACGGATACCACACTGAAGCTTTCTTT.

This clonotype was detected only a few times. V gene TRBV24-1 combines with J gene TRBJ2-3, with D maybe TRBD2 (7 bases). Germline CDR1 is KGHDR and CDR2 is SFDVKD. Trimming removed 5 bases at V and 3 bases at J, with 17 bases between. This CDR3 is 16 amino acids long. The CDR3 DNA follows: TGTGCCACCAGTGGGGGGGGGGCCATTCTAACAGATACGCAGTATTTT. Its protein is CATSGGGAILTDTQYF.

The V gene is TRBV12-3 or TRBV12-4, the J gene TRBJ2-7; 11 nucleotides agree with TRBD1. This CDR3 has 16 amino acids. With 6 bases clipped from V and 2 bases from J, the junction kept 9 bases outside the gene matches. CDR3 amino acids: CASSPNPGQGAYEQYF. CDR3 sequence (DNA): TGTGCCAGCAGCCCGAATCCGGGACAGGGGGCCTACGAGCAGTACTTC.

This clonotype was counted a few times. The chain has TRBV6-1 and TRBJ2-3; maybe TRBD1 (5 bases). CDR1 and CDR2 from the germline V gene are MNHNS and SASEGT. The ends were cut back, 10 bases at V and 5 bases at J, with 22 bases in the middle. The CDR3 has 15 amino acids. The DNA for the CDR3 is TGTGCCAAAGAGAGTGAAGGGGCCAAAGGAGATACGCAGTATTTT. It specifies CAKESEGAKGDTQYF.

V usage is TRBV24-1 and J usage is TRBJ1-2, with TRBD1 matching 8 bases. The J segment lost 2 bases and the V segment lost 1 base, leaving 2 bases of the junction unmatched. The CDR3 totals 15 residues. CDR1 and CDR2 from the germline V gene are KGHDR and SFDVKD. In nucleotides, the CDR3 is TGTGCCACCAGTGATTTCCGACAGGGGAACTATGGCTACACCTTC. It translates to CATSDFRQGNYGYTF.

This chain uses TRBV11-3 with TRBJ1-1; 7 bases map to TRBD1. After removal of 1 base from V and 4 bases from J, the junction contained 0 bases not matched to a gene. This CDR3 has 13 amino acids. Germline V gives CDR1 SGHNT, CDR2 YENEEA. The CDR3 spells CASSLGDSTEAFF. The CDR3 DNA sequence: TGTGCCAGCAGCTTAGGGGACAGCACTGAAGCTTTCTTT.

The rearrangement links TRBV20-1 to TRBJ2-1; 8 nucleotides line up with TRBD1. V shed 0 bases, J shed 5 bases, and the junction held 6 bases outside the gene matches. Germline V lookup: CDR1 DFQATT, CDR2 SNEGSKA (reference sequence). The CDR3 length is 15 residues. CDR3 DNA: TGCAGTGCTAGAGATGCGGCAGGGGGCAACAATGAGCAGTTCTTC. Its protein is CSARDAAGGNNEQFF.

The chain has TRBV28 and TRBJ2-3; TRBD2 matches at 7 bases. The ends lost 3 bases at V and 0 bases at J; junction bases unmatched: 9. This CDR3 has 17 amino acids. Per germline, CDR1 MDHEN and CDR2 SYDVKM. CDR3 bases: TGTGCCAGCAGTTTTACCAAAGCTAGCGGTAGCACAGATACGCAGTATTTT. Translation gives CASSFTKASGSTDTQYF.

The chain links TRBV6-4 to TRBJ2-3, with D maybe TRBD1 (5 bases). The length of the CDR3 is 13 residues. V lost 3 bases to trimming and J lost 6 bases, with 10 bases between them. CDR1 is MRHNA and CDR2 is SNTAGT in the germline V gene. CDR3 amino acids: CASSDQGLDTQYF. The CDR3 DNA reads as TGTGCCAGCAGTGATCAGGGCCTGGATACGCAGTATTTT.

This clonotype was counted a single time. In DNA, the CDR3 is TGTGCCAGCAGCCCCGACAGGGAGGGCTCTGGAAACACCATATATTTT. Translation: CASSPDREGSGNTIYF. This rearrangement joins TRBV7-2 to TRBJ1-3, with 7 bases lining up with TRBD1. This CDR3 has 16 residues. Germline CDR1 and CDR2: SGHTA and FQGNSA. With V trimmed by 5 bases and J by 0 bases, 7 bases remained unmatched.

This clonotype was seen a handful of times. This chain links TRBV10-1 with TRBJ1-1; D call uncertain. CDR1 and CDR2 (germline): WNHNN, SYGVQD (reference sequence). V was cut by 3 bases and J by 1 base, with 6 bases left in between. This CDR3 spans 13 amino acids. DNA for the CDR3: TGCGCCAGCAGTGAATACTGGAACACTGAAGCTTTCTTT. As protein: CASSEYWNTEAFF.

The table lists this clonotype with a few counts. This rearrangement joins TRBV6-1 to TRBJ1-1, with D possibly TRBD1 on 5 matching bases. Deletions cut 6 bases from V and 1 base from J, with 15 bases between. CDR3 length: 15 residues. The germline V gene encodes CDR1 MNHNS and CDR2 SASEGT. CDR3 in DNA: TGTGCCAGCAGACCGGGACTAACTAAGAACACTGAAGCTTTCTTT. This codes for CASRPGLTKNTEAFF.

This clonotype has only a few counts. The J gene is TRBJ2-1, the V gene TRBV28; 13 bases line up with TRBD2. Germline lookup yields CDR1 MDHEN and CDR2 SYDVKM. This CDR3 has 16 residues. The V gene end was trimmed by 4 bases and the J gene end by 4 bases; junction bases not matched to a gene: 4. In DNA, the CDR3 is TGTGCCAGCAGTTCAAGGACTAGCGGGAGTTACAATGAGCAGTTCTTC. This codes for CASSSRTSGSYNEQFF.

This chain joins TRBV28 and TRBJ2-5, with TRBD2 as a possible D gene (6 bases). Looked up from germline, CDR1 is MDHEN and CDR2 is SYDVKM. The CDR3 totals 18 residues. Between the trimmed V and J ends, which lost 2 bases and 6 bases, there was a span of 25 bases. The CDR3: CASSLNPGGGGEFQTQYF. The CDR3, as DNA: TGTGCCAGCAGTTTAAACCCGGGTGGCGGAGGGGAGTTTCAGACCCAGTACTTC.

This clonotype showed up just a few times. The chain is built from TRBV7-2 and TRBJ2-3, with 7 bases fitting TRBD2. CDR3 length: 17 residues. V trimming: 2 bases; J trimming: 0 bases; junction bases outside the gene matches: 8. CDR1 is SGHTA, CDR2 FQGNSA, per germline. CDR3 protein: CASSLTPLAASTDTQYF. CDR3 bases: TGTGCCAGCAGCTTAACCCCCCTAGCGGCTAGCACAGATACGCAGTATTTT.

V and J are TRBV6-2 or TRBV6-3 and TRBJ2-7; no clear D gene. From germline, CDR1 is MNHEY and CDR2 SVGEGT. V dropped 4 bases and J dropped 8 bases, with 21 bases sitting between them. The CDR3 has 15 amino acids. CDR3 loop: CASSSAAGLGIKQYF. Here the CDR3 DNA reads TGTGCCAGCAGTTCCGCCGCCGGCCTAGGGATCAAGCAGTACTTC.